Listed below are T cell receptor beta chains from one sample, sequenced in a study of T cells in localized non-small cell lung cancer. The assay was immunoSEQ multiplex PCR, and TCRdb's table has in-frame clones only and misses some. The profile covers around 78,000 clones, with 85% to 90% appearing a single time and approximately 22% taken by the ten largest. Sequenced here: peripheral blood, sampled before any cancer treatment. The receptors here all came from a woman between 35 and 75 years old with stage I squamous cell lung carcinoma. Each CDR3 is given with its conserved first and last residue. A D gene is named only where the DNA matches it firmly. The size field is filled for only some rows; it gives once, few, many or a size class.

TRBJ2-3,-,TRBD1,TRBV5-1,TGCGCCAGCAGCTTACCAGGGGGAGCGGATACGCAGTATTTT,CASSLPGGADTQYF
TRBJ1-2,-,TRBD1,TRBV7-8,TGTGCCAGCAGCTTAGTAGGGGGCGCGAACTATGGCTACACCTTC,CASSLVGGANYGYTF
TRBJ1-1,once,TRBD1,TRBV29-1,TGCAGCGTTGAATCTGACAGGGCGAACACTGAAGCTTTCTTT,CSVESDRANTEAFF
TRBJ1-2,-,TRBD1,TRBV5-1,TGCGCCAGCAGCTCCTCCGGGACAGGACTCACTAACTATGGCTACACCTTC,CASSSSGTGLTNYGYTF
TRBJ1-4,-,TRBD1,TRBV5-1,TGCGCCAGCAGCTTGGTAGGGGGCAACTCTAATGAAAAACTGTTTTTT,CASSLVGGNSNEKLFF
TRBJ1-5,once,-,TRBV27,TGTGCCGGGGACGTGGGAGGCAATCAGCCCCAGCATTTT,CAGDVGGNQPQHF
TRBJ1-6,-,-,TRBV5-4,TGTGCCAGCAGCATGAAGGAGTCGGGTAATTCACCCCTCCACTTT,CASSMKESGNSPLHF
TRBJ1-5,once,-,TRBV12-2,TGTGCAAGTCGCTTATTCAGGTCGGGGCGCCGGTGGAATCAGCCCCAGCATTTT,CASRLFRSGRRWNQPQHF
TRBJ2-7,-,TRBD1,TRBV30,TGTGCCTGGGGGGGCCGACAGGGGATGGAGAACGAGCAGTACTTC,CAWGGRQGMENEQYF
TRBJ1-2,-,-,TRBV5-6,TGTGCCAGCAGCCTACGGACAGCCGGATATGGCTACACCTTC,CASSLRTAGYGYTF
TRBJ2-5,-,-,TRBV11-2,TGTGCCAGCAGCTTAGTTTCAGGCGGGCCCCAAGAGACCCAGTACTTC,CASSLVSGGPQETQYF
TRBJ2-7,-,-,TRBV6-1,TGTGCCAGCAGTGACGACAGGTTCTACGAGCAGTACTTC,CASSDDRFYEQYF
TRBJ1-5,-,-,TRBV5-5,TGTGCCAGCAGCTTGCCAGTCGGGGGGCCCCAGCATTTT,CASSLPVGGPQHF
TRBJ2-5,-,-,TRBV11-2,TGTGCCAGCAGCTTAGTCTCTAATCGGGAGACCCAGTACTTC,CASSLVSNRETQYF
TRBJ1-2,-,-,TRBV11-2,TGTGCCAGCAGCTTAGGTATTTCCGGGAGGGATGGCTACACCTTC,CASSLGISGRDGYTF
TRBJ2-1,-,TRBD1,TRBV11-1,TGTGCCAGCAACCAGGCAGCCGACAGGGCGCATGAGCAGTTCTTC,CASNQAADRAHEQFF
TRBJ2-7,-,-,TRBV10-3,TGTGCCATCTCTGGTGCCTCCTACGAGCAGTACTTC,CAISGASYEQYF
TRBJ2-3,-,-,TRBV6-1,TGTGCCAGCGGGGGCGCTTCTACGCAGTATTTT,CASGGASTQYF
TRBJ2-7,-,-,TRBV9,TGTGCCAGCAGCGTAGAGGGAGGGATCAGGGGAGGCTACGAGCAGTACTTC,CASSVEGGIRGGYEQYF
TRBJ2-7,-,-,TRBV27,TGTGCCAGCAGTTTTTCAGGGTTGCCTACCTACGAGCAGTACTTC,CASSFSGLPTYEQYF
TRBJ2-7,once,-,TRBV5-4,TGTGCCAGCAGCTTGTCGGGGCTAACCTACGAGCAGTACTTC,CASSLSGLTYEQYF
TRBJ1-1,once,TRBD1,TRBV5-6,TGTGCCAGCAGCTTCGACAGGGTGAACACTGAAGCTTTCTTT,CASSFDRVNTEAFF
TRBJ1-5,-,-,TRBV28,TGTGCCAGCAGTTCCCCCGGGATTAGCAATCAGCCCCAGCATTTT,CASSSPGISNQPQHF
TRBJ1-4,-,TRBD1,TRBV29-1,TGCAGCGTTGAGGACAGGGCCCCTAATGAAAAACTGTTTTTT,CSVEDRAPNEKLFF
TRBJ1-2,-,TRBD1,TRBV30,TGTGCCTGGACCATGGGACAGGGGACGTTTGGCGGCTACACCTTC,CAWTMGQGTFGGYTF
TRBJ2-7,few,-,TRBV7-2,TGTGCCAGCCGCGGGGCCAACTCCTACGAGCAGTACTTC,CASRGANSYEQYF
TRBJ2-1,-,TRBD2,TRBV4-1,TGCGCCAGCAGCTCTCTACTAGCGGGGGTACTAAATGAGCAGTTCTTC,CASSSLLAGVLNEQFF
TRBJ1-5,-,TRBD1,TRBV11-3,TGTGCCAGCAGCTTATGGACAGGGAGTCAGCCCCAGCATTTT,CASSLWTGSQPQHF
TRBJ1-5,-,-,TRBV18,TGTGCCAGCTCACAGGGGGTTGGCAATCAGCCCCAGCATTTT,CASSQGVGNQPQHF
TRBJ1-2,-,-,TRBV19,TGTGCCAGTAGATCTTCGGTGGGTACACTGATCGGCTACACCTTC,CASRSSVGTLIGYTF
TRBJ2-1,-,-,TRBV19,TGTGCCAGTAGTACGACGGGACGCCGCCACAATGAGCAGTTCTTC,CASSTTGRRHNEQFF
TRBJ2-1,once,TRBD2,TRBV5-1,TGCGCCAGCAGCCGGGGAGGGTTCGGAAACATTGAGCAGTTCTTC,CASSRGGFGNIEQFF
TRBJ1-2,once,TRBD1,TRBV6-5,TGTGCCAGCAGTCTAGCAGGGGGGGGCCGCTATGGCTACACCTTC,CASSLAGGGRYGYTF
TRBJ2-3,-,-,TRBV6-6,TGTGCCAGCAGTTACTCGGCAGGCACAGATACGCAGTATTTT,CASSYSAGTDTQYF
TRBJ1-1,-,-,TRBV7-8,TGTGCCAGCAGCCAAGGGAGGTCCACTGAAGCTTTCTTT,CASSQGRSTEAFF
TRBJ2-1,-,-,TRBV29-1,TGCAGCGTTGGGGGTACCAGCAATGAGCAGTTCTTC,CSVGGTSNEQFF
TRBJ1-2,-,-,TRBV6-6,TGTGCCAGCAGCCCCGGAGTGTATGGCTACACCTTC,CASSPGVYGYTF
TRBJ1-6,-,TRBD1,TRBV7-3,TGTGCCAGCAGCCAACGGGGACAGGGTGATTCACCCCTCCACTTT,CASSQRGQGDSPLHF
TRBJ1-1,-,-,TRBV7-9,TGTGCCAGCAGCCCACAGCTGAACACTGAAGCTTTCTTT,CASSPQLNTEAFF
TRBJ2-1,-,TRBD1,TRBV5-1,TGCGCCAGCAGCTTGGAGGGACAGGATCGAAATGAGCAGTTCTTC,CASSLEGQDRNEQFF
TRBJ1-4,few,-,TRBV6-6,TGTGCCAGCAGACCCGGGACATCACCCGGGAAACTGTTTTTT,CASRPGTSPGKLFF
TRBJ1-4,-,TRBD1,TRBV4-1,TGCGCCAGCAGCCCCAGAGCCGGGACAGTTGCAGAAAAACTGTTTTTT,CASSPRAGTVAEKLFF
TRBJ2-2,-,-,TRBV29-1,TGCAGCGTTGGGACGGACACCGGGGAGCTGTTTTTT,CSVGTDTGELFF